Listed below are T cell receptor beta chains from one sample, sequenced in a study of blood T cell repertoires in COVID-19. The method was immunoSEQ multiplex PCR; TCRdb's version includes in-frame clones alone and lacks a portion of them. Of approximately 250,000 clones in the sample, 86% were seen once. Material: peripheral blood. All receptors come from a woman over 75 with COVID-19, enrolled during active disease. The conserved cysteine and the conserved F or W are not part of the CDR3 here. Fields, in order: V gene, D gene, J gene, CDR3 protein. A D gene is named only where the DNA matches it firmly.

TRBV11-2	.	TRBJ2-7	ASSLGTVSSYEQY
TRBV5-6	.	TRBJ1-5	ASSPGIRGNQPQH
TRBV28	.	TRBJ2-7	ASSSETAKSSYEQY
TRBV3-1/TRBV3-2	.	TRBJ1-2	ASSPRGEAGYT
TRBV30	.	TRBJ1-6	AWSVDSYNSPLH
TRBV3-1/TRBV3-2	.	TRBJ1-1	ASSQGLTGSTEAF
TRBV4-1	.	TRBJ2-2	ASSQGGGGENTGELF
TRBV7-2	.	TRBJ1-4	ASSSPTATNEKLF
TRBV6-5	TRBD2	TRBJ2-3	ASTTSGGTPGTQY
TRBV11-3	TRBD1	TRBJ2-1	ASSFGTGKTPNEQF
TRBV27	.	TRBJ2-5	ASSLQGRSQETQY
TRBV3-1/TRBV3-2	TRBD1	TRBJ2-4	ASTSTGANIQY
TRBV19	.	TRBJ1-1	ASSTQLDTEAF
TRBV11-2	TRBD1	TRBJ1-1	ASSLTFGDRASRGAF
TRBV7-8	.	TRBJ1-2	ASSPTSTYGYT
TRBV30	.	TRBJ1-5	AATAEAGPQH
TRBV18	TRBD1	TRBJ1-1	ASSQRQGWDTEAF
TRBV30	TRBD1	TRBJ1-3	AWTGTGSGNTIY
TRBV5-1	.	TRBJ2-3	ASSPPTDTQY
TRBV7-8	.	TRBJ2-3	ASGGGGSTDTQY
TRBV11-2	TRBD2	TRBJ2-3	ASNQRLAGSSDTQY
TRBV28	.	TRBJ1-5	ASSPTGSGLHQPQH
TRBV4-1	.	TRBJ2-7	ASSQGLGAEQY
TRBV20-1	TRBD1	TRBJ2-6	SASGTGMFSGANVLT
TRBV9	.	TRBJ1-1	ASSPTVWSSEAF
TRBV20-1	.	TRBJ1-1	SASKANGMNTEAF
TRBV6-5	TRBD2	TRBJ2-7	ASRMTSGGYEQY
TRBV4-3	TRBD2	TRBJ2-3	ASSPGLAGGRTDTQY
TRBV7-2	.	TRBJ2-2	ASITVAGNTGELF
TRBV3-1/TRBV3-2	TRBD1	TRBJ2-7	ASSQGKDRSEQY
TRBV6-5	TRBD1	TRBJ1-2	ASSYETGKGYT
TRBV30	.	TRBJ1-6	AWKRNPGNSPLH
TRBV19	TRBD1	TRBJ1-1	ASSADRALAF
TRBV30	.	TRBJ1-2	AWSPGYSYGYT
TRBV9	.	TRBJ1-3	ASSVDGTRSSGNTIY
TRBV11-2	TRBD2	TRBJ2-5	ASSRRGGYRFAETQY
TRBV29-1	.	TRBJ1-1	SAQSGFSVNTEAF
TRBV19	.	TRBJ1-2	ASRVYGSYT
TRBV5-1	.	TRBJ1-1	ASSLDGSTNTEAF
TRBV19	.	TRBJ1-5	ASITQGNSNQPQH
TRBV5-4	TRBD1	TRBJ1-3	ASSLGGGLNTGNTIY
TRBV6-5	TRBD1	TRBJ2-5	ASSRRQGETQY
TRBV9	.	TRBJ2-7	ASSVPGGEQY
TRBV29-1	.	TRBJ2-2	SGRTAVTGELF
TRBV10-3	.	TRBJ2-5	ATEAPGQETQY
TRBV29-1	.	TRBJ2-3	SVVYYTDTQY
TRBV4-1	TRBD1	TRBJ2-7	ASSFNQGAGEQY
TRBV18	TRBD1	TRBJ1-1	ASSPGQGMGQDTEAF
TRBV2	TRBD1	TRBJ1-2	ASQTGGDYGYT
TRBV18	TRBD1	TRBJ1-5	ASSPGQGDQPQH
TRBV4-3	.	TRBJ1-6	ASSQDGAKPLH
TRBV5-1	.	TRBJ2-1	ASSFPGGLGDEQF
TRBV18	.	TRBJ2-1	ASSPRSGSSYNEQF
TRBV5-4	.	TRBJ1-4	ASSSPTPGEEEKLF
TRBV3-1/TRBV3-2	.	TRBJ2-2	ASSHLRGTGELF
TRBV5-6	.	TRBJ1-6	ASSLNGASYSPLH
TRBV5-4	.	TRBJ2-3	ASSLRLDLGPTGRLTQY